This T cell receptor (beta chain) was sequenced during a study of shared clonotypes between healthy human individuals. The wider study: Researchers assigned three CD4 naive, three CD4 memory, two CD8 naive and one CD8 memory plate to each donor. Study outcomes and limitations: Some clonotypes were shared by all four sorted-subset donors, while others were not shared. The non-shared ones had lower generation probabilities than the shared ones. It was observed that roughly 5.4% of naive CD4 clonotypes were shared across a handful of donors.

The CD4+ fraction was divided into a CD45RA+ naive subset and a CD45RA-negative memory subset. In the case of this clone: Its antigen remains unknown.

Trimming at V came to 3 bases and at J to 5 bases, leaving 6 bases not matched to a gene. The CDR3 length is 14 residues. CDR1 is KGHSH and CDR2 is LQKENI in the germline V gene. Assay used: immunoSEQ multiplex PCR; TCRdb lists only in-frame clones, some missing. This sample has some 2,400,000 clones; almost 96% occur once, and the top ten carry roughly 0.13%. The J gene is TRBJ2-7, the V gene TRBV18; 8 bases are shared with TRBD1. This receptor was taken from a man aged 18-30 years in good health. The source material was naive CD4+ T cells sorted from blood. Noted subset: CD45RA+ positively selected. The CDR3 loop is CASSPDRVSDEQYF. CDR3 DNA: TGTGCCAGCTCACCGGACAGGGTAAGCGACGAGCAGTACTTC. The full variable domain, in which reference TRBV18 and TRBJ2-7 provide the parts outside the CDR3, is NAGVMQNPRHLVRRRGQEARLRCSPMKGHSHVYWYRQLPEEGLKFMVYLQKENIIDESGMPKERFSAEFPKEGPSILRIQQVVRGDSAAYFCASSPDRVSDEQYFGPGTRLTVT.